A selection of T cell receptor beta chains follows, all from one sample in a study of cytomegalovirus exposure and HLA in healthy donors. Repertoires were generated with immunoSEQ multiplex PCR, while TCRdb's copy carries only in-frame clones and drops some. The sample carries around 97,000 clones, approximately 73% recorded once. The specimen was PBMCs. The receptor set was obtained from a woman aged 18-29 years in good health and CMV-seropositive. Each CDR3 is given with its conserved first and last residue. The D gene is left open where the match is weak. Clone size is shown for a subset of rows, as once, few, many or a class of expanded clone.

d_call | clone_size | j_call | v_call | cdr3_nt | cdr3_aa
TRBD1 | few | TRBJ1-4 | TRBV19 | TGTGCCAGTACCCACAGGGGGCGCGGGGTTAATGAAAAACTGTTTTTT | CASTHRGRGVNEKLFF
TRBD1 | NA | TRBJ1-2 | TRBV27 | TGTGCCAGCAGTTCTTGGACAGGGGGCATGGTAGGCTACACCTTC | CASSSWTGGMVGYTF
TRBD2 | NA | TRBJ2-1 | TRBV4-2 | TGTGCCAGCAGCCATGTTCTAGCGGGGGTTATCTCCTACAATGAGCAGTTCTTC | CASSHVLAGVISYNEQFF
NA | NA | TRBJ1-1 | TRBV20-1 | TGCAGTGCTCCGAGGTCCACTGAAGCTTTCTTT | CSAPRSTEAFF
TRBD1 | NA | TRBJ2-7 | TRBV9 | TGTGCCAGCAGCGTGGCCGGGACAGCCAATAACGAGCAGTACTTC | CASSVAGTANNEQYF
NA | once | TRBJ1-1 | TRBV5-1 | TGCGCCAGCAGCGAACAGGGTGGCACTGAAGCTTTCTTT | CASSEQGGTEAFF
NA | NA | TRBJ2-2 | TRBV5-1 | TGCGCCAGCAGCCCCACTAGCACCGGGGAGCTGTTTTTT | CASSPTSTGELFF
TRBD1 | NA | TRBJ1-1 | TRBV9 | TGTGCCAGCAGCCCAGGGACAGGGGGGTGGACTGAAGCTTTCTTT | CASSPGTGGWTEAFF
TRBD1 | few | TRBJ1-2 | TRBV5-1 | TGCGCCAGCAGCTTGATTGCCGCCGGACAGGGGGATGGCTACACCTTC | CASSLIAAGQGDGYTF
TRBD1 | NA | TRBJ1-4 | TRBV28 | TGTGCCAGCATCCTATCAGGGGGTGGAGAAAAACTGTTTTTT | CASILSGGGEKLFF
TRBD2 | NA | TRBJ2-1 | TRBV9 | TGTGCCAGCAGCGTAGGGACTAGCGGGTTAGATGAGCAGTTCTTC | CASSVGTSGLDEQFF
TRBD2 | NA | TRBJ2-3 | TRBV5-1 | TGCGCCAGCAGCAGCTCTGCGGGGGAGGGAGATACGCAGTATTTT | CASSSSAGEGDTQYF
NA | NA | TRBJ2-2 | TRBV25-1 | TGTGCCAGCAGCATGTCCCGGCCAGGGACCGGGGAGCTGTTTTTT | CASSMSRPGTGELFF
NA | NA | TRBJ2-5 | TRBV7-9 | TGTGCCAGCAGCTTAGGCCCAGTTGGTGAGACCCAGTACTTC | CASSLGPVGETQYF
NA | NA | TRBJ1-1 | TRBV27 | TGTGCCAGCAGTCCCGACATGACAGGTAGGAACACTGAAGCTTTCTTT | CASSPDMTGRNTEAFF
TRBD1 | NA | TRBJ1-2 | TRBV7-6 | TGTGCCAGCAGCCAAGACAGGGGAAGAGGGGGCTACACCTTC | CASSQDRGRGGYTF